These T cell receptor beta chains were read from a single sample in a study of blood T cells in healthy people across ages. TCRdb reprocessed the 5' RACE reads with MiXCR, giving one entry per CDR3 protein. The sample has around 780,000 distinct CDR3 sequences, 56% seen once. The sample was blood. The receptors stem from a man aged 40-49 years in good health. Each CDR3 is given with its conserved first and last residue. Each record gives: CDR3 length, J gene, clone size, D gene, V gene, CDR3 protein, CDR3 DNA. The D gene is left open where the match is weak. Part of the rows lack a size; the others show once, few, many or a class for expanded clones.

14 | TRBJ2-7 | - | - | TRBV28 | CASSSMYRSYEQYF | TGTGCCAGCAGTTCCATGTACAGGTCCTACGAGCAGTACTTC
18 | TRBJ2-7 | many | - | TRBV5-1 | CASSLWGSGDGRSYEQYF | TGCGCCAGCAGCTTGTGGGGGTCGGGGGACGGGAGATCCTACGAGCAGTACTTC
15 | TRBJ2-3 | few | - | TRBV11-2 | CASSPSSGWADTQYF | TGTGCCAGCAGCCCCAGCAGCGGGTGGGCAGATACGCAGTATTTT
16 | TRBJ2-3 | - | - | TRBV12-3/TRBV12-4 | CASRPYSKRRTDTQYF | TGTGCCAGCCGGCCTTACTCCAAGCGACGCACAGATACGCAGTATTTT
14 | TRBJ2-1 | - | - | TRBV20-1 | CSAPPRGSYNEQFF | TGCAGTGCTCCCCCCAGGGGATCCTACAATGAGCAGTTCTTC
15 | TRBJ1-2 | few | TRBD1 | TRBV20-1 | CSARDTDRVNYGYTF | TGCAGTGCTAGAGATACGGACAGGGTAAACTATGGCTACACCTTC
15 | TRBJ1-6 | - | TRBD1 | TRBV2 | CASSEDGTANSPLHF | TGTGCCAGCAGTGAAGACGGGACAGCGAATTCACCCCTCCACTTT
17 | TRBJ2-1 | - | - | TRBV10-3 | CAISEGSGVSSYNEQFF | TGTGCCATCAGTGAGGGGTCCGGCGTTAGCTCCTACAATGAGCAGTTCTTC
13 | TRBJ1-4 | - | - | TRBV7-9 | CASSGAGFEKLFF | TGTGCCAGCAGCGGGGCAGGATTTGAAAAACTGTTTTTT
12 | TRBJ2-7 | few | - | TRBV2 | CASGAGTYEQYF | TGTGCCAGCGGAGCAGGGACGTACGAGCAGTACTTC
16 | TRBJ2-5 | - | TRBD2 | TRBV29-1 | CSVGGKRESRSETQYF | TGCAGCGTTGGTGGCAAGCGGGAGAGTCGTTCAGAGACCCAGTACTTC
16 | TRBJ2-7 | - | TRBD1 | TRBV6-1 | CASSEVGTGAVSEQYF | TGTGCCAGCAGTGAAGTCGGGACAGGGGCCGTGAGCGAGCAGTACTTC
14 | TRBJ2-6 | few | - | TRBV14 | CASSQAGGANVLTF | TGTGCCAGCAGCCAAGCAGGTGGGGCCAACGTCCTGACTTTC
11 | TRBJ2-1 | - | - | TRBV12-3/TRBV12-4 | CASRTASEQFF | TGTGCCAGCCGGACGGCGTCTGAGCAGTTCTTC
13 | TRBJ2-5 | many | TRBD2 | TRBV20-1 | CSAKKGLAAEQYF | TGCAGTGCTAAAAAGGGACTAGCCGCGGAGCAGTACTTC